The clone carrying this T cell receptor beta chain showed up many times. Its antigen is currently unknown. With 0 bases removed from V and 5 bases from J, the gap between germline ends came to 10 bases. Germline CDR1 reads SGHDN; CDR2 reads FVKESK. The CDR3 loop spans 14 amino acids. Expressed TCRB transcripts were sequenced because the isolated RNA had all been reverse transcribed beforehand. The table came from immunoSEQ multiplex PCR; TCRdb's copy has only in-frame clones and leaves some out. The repertoire holds 810,000 or so clones, with under 20% as singletons. The data stem from a study of beta chain features in type 1 diabetes. Study-wide results and caveats: Naive, central memory and Treg TCRB repertoires appeared more alike in patients than in healthy donors.

About 120 mL of blood, on average, came from one heparinised draw per donor. The chain has TRBV14 and TRBJ1-1; D remains unclear. The clonotype originates from a woman aged 18-35 years in good health. The sequenced sample was naive CD4+ T cells from blood. The CDR3 nucleotides read TGTGCCAGCAGCCAAGAGGGGTTAGGAACTGAAGCTTTCTTT. Its translation is CASSQEGLGTEAFF.